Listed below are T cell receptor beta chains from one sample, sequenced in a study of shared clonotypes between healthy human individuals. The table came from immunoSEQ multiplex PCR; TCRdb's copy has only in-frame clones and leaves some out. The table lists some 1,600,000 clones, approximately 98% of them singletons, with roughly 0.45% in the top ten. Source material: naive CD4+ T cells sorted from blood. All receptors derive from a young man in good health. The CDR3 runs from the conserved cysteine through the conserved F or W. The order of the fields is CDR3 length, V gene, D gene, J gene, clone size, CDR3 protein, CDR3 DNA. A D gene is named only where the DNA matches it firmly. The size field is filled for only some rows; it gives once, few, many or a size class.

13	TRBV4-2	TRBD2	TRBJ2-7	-	CASSSGTSGTPYF	TGTGCCAGCAGCTCCGGGACTAGCGGGACTCCGTACTTC
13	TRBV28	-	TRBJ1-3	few	CASRPGPLGAIYF	TGTGCCAGCAGACCTGGACCCCTAGGGGCCATATATTTT
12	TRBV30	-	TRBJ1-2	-	CAWSLTLYGYTF	TGTGCCTGGAGTTTGACCCTCTATGGCTACACCTTC
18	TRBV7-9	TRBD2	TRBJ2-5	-	CASSFRRGTSGLQETQYF	TGTGCCAGCAGCTTTCGACGCGGGACTAGCGGGCTCCAAGAGACCCAGTACTTC
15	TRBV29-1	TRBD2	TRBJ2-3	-	CSGKLAGDIRDTQYF	TGCAGCGGGAAACTAGCGGGAGATATTCGTGATACGCAGTATTTT
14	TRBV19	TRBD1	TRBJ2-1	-	CASSIVADRGEQFF	TGTGCCAGTAGTATCGTGGCCGACAGGGGAGAGCAGTTCTTC
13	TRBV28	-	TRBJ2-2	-	CASSAQGGGELFF	TGTGCCAGCAGCGCCCAGGGGGGCGGGGAGCTGTTTTTT
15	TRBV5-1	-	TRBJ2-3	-	CASSPEYRREDTQYF	TGCGCCAGCAGCCCGGAGTACAGGCGAGAGGATACGCAGTATTTT
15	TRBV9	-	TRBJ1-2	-	CASRAGEGLNYGYTF	TGTGCCAGCAGGGCTGGAGAGGGCCTTAACTATGGCTACACCTTC
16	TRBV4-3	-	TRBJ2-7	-	CASSQDGGGSSYEQYF	TGCGCCAGCAGCCAAGATGGAGGGGGTAGCTCCTACGAGCAGTACTTC
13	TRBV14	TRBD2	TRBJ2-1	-	CASSQDGGGREFF	TGTGCCAGCAGCCAAGATGGGGGCGGGAGGGAGTTCTTC
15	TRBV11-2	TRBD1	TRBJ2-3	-	CASSSTGASPGTQYF	TGTGCCAGCAGCTCCACAGGGGCCTCCCCAGGGACGCAGTATTTT
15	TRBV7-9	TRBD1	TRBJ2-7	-	CASSWGQGKGLEQYF	TGTGCCAGCAGCTGGGGACAGGGAAAAGGCCTCGAGCAGTACTTC
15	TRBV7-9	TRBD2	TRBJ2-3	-	CASRTSGSGTDTQYF	TGTGCCAGCCGGACTAGCGGGAGTGGGACAGATACGCAGTATTTT
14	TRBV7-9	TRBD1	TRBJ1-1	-	CASSLQGQDTEAFF	TGTGCCAGCAGCTTGCAGGGACAGGACACTGAAGCTTTCTTT
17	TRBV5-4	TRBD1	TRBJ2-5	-	CASSLAPRDRALGTQYF	TGTGCCAGCAGCTTGGCCCCCAGGGACAGGGCCCTGGGGACCCAGTACTTC
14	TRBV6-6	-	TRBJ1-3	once	CASSPTGTGNTIYF	TGTGCCAGCAGTCCGACAGGCACAGGAAACACCATATATTTT
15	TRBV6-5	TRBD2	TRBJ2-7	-	CASKLRTSGPYEQYF	TGTGCCAGCAAACTTAGGACTAGCGGCCCCTACGAGCAGTACTTC
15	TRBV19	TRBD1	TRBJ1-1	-	CASSIQRRGPTEAFF	TGTGCCAGTAGTATACAGCGCAGGGGGCCCACTGAAGCTTTCTTT
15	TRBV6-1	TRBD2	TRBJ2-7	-	CASSDRLAALYEQYF	TGTGCCAGCAGTGATCGACTAGCGGCTTTGTACGAGCAGTACTTC
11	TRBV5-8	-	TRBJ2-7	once	CASSSSYEQYF	TGTGCCAGCAGCTCCTCCTACGAGCAGTACTTC
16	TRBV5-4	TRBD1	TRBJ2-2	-	CASSSRKGADTGELFF	TGTGCCAGCAGCTCCCGGAAGGGGGCAGATACCGGGGAGCTGTTTTTT
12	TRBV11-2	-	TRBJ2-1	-	CASSSIGGEQFF	TGTGCCAGCAGCTCGATAGGAGGCGAGCAGTTCTTC
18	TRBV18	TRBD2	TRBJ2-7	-	CASSPTARGTSGIYEQYF	TGTGCCAGCTCTCCTACCGCGCGAGGGACTAGCGGAATCTACGAGCAGTACTTC